The following is a T cell receptor beta chain sequence with its context. Its antigen is still unknown. This CDR3 is 15 amino acids long. Germline lookup yields CDR1 SGHTA and CDR2 FQGNSA. After removal of 5 bases from V and 8 bases from J, the junction contained 11 bases not matched to a gene. These data are taken from a study of cytomegalovirus exposure and HLA in healthy donors. Healthy bone marrow donors formed the donor group. This PCR relied on a set of 60 Vbeta primers and 13 Jbeta primers. Sequencing was performed with immunoSEQ multiplex PCR; in TCRdb, only in-frame clones are kept and a portion is missing. The data hold 120,000 to 150,000 clones, with around 81% observed a single time. Study-wide results and limits: It was reported that TCR beta sequences correctly inferred the HLA-A and HLA-B alleles for most subjects.

The TCR originated in a man aged 35 to 55 in good health and CMV-seropositive. This chain joins TRBV7-2 and TRBJ1-1, with 10 bases that match TRBD1. Source material: PBMCs. In DNA, the CDR3 is TGTGCCAGCAGCCCACCGGGACAGGGGAATAGCGAAGCTTTCTTT. The encoded protein is CASSPPGQGNSEAFF.